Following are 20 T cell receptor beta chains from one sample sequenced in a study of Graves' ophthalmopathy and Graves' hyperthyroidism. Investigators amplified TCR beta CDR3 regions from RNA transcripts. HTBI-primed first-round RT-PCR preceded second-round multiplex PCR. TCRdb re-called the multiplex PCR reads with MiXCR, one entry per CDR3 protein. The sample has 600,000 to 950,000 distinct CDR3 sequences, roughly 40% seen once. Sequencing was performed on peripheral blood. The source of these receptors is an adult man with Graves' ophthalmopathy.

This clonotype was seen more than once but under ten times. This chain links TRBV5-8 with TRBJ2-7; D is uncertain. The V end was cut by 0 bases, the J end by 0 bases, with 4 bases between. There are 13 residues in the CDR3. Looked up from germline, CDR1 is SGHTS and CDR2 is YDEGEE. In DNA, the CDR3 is TGTGCCAGCAGCTTGGCTAACTCCTACGAGCAGTACTTC. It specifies CASSLANSYEQYF.

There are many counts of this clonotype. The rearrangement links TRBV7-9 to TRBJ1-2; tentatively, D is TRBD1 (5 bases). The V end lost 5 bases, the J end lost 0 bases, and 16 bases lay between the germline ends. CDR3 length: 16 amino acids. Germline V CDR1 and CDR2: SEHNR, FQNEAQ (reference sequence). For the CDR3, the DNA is TGTGCCAGCAGCATAGGGGTCGGGCGTTCTAACTATGGCTACACCTTC. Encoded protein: CASSIGVGRSNYGYTF.

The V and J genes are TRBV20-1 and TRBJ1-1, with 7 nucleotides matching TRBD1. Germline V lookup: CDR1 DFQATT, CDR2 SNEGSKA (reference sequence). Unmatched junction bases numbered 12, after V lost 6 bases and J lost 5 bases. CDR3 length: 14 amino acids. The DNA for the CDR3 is TGCAGTGCCCTTTCGAACAGGGGATGGACTGAAGCTTTCTTT. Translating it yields CSALSNRGWTEAFF.

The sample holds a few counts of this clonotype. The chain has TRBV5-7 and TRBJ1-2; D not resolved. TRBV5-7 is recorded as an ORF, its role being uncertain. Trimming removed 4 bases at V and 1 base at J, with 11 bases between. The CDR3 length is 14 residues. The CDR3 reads CASSEEPNNYGYTF. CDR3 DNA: TGTGCCAGCAGCGAAGAACCGAATAACTATGGCTACACCTTC.

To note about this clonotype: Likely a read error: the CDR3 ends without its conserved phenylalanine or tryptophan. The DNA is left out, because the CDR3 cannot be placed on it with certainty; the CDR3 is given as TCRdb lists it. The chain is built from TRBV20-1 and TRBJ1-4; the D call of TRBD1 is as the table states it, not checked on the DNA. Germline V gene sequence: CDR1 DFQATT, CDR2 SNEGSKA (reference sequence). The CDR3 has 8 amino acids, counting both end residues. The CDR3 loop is CSQSGTSY.

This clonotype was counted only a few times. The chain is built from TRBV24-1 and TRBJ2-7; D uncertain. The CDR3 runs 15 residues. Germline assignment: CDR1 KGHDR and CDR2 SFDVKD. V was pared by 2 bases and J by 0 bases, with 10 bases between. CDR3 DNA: TGTGCCACCAGTGATTCGGGTCTGGCCTCCTACGAGCAGTACTTC. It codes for CATSDSGLASYEQYF.

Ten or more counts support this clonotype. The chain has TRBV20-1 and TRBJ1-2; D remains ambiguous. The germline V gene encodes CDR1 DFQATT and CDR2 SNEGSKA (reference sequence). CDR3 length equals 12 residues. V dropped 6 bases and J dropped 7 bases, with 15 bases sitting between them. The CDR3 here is CSAGSGGGGYTF. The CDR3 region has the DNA TGCAGTGCCGGCAGTGGCGGTGGTGGCTACACCTTC.

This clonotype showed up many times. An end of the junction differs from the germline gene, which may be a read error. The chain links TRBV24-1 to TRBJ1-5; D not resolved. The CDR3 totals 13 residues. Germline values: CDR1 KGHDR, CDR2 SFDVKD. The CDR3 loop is CASSFLGNQPQHF. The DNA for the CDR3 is TGCGCCAGCAGCTTTCTTGGGAATCAGCCCCAGCATTTT.

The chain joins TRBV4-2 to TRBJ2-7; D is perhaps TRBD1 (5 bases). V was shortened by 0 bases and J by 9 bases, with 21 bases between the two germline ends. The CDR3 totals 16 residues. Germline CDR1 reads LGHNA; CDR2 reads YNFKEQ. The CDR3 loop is CASSQEDAQQGSVQYF. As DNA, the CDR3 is TGTGCCAGCAGCCAAGAAGACGCCCAGCAGGGCAGTGTGCAGTACTTC.

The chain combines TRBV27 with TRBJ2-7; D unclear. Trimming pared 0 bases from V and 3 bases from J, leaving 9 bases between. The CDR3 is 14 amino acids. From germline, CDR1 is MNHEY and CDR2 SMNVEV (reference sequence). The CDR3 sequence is CASSLSFLSYEQYF. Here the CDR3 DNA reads TGTGCCAGCAGTTTATCTTTTCTTAGCTACGAGCAGTACTTC.

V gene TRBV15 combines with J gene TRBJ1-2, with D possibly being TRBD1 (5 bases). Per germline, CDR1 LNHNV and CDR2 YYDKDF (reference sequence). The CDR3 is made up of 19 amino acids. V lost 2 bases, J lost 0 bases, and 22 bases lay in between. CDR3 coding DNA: TGTGCCACCAGCAGACCGACATGGACAAGCTCGTTAGCTAACTATGGCTACACCTTC. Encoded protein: CATSRPTWTSSLANYGYTF.

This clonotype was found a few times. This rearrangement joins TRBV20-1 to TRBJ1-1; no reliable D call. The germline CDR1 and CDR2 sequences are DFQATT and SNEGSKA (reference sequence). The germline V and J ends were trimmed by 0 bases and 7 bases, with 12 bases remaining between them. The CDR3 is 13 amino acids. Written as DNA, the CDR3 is TGCAGTGCTAGAGATGAAGTGGACCATGAAGCTTTCTTT. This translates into CSARDEVDHEAFF.

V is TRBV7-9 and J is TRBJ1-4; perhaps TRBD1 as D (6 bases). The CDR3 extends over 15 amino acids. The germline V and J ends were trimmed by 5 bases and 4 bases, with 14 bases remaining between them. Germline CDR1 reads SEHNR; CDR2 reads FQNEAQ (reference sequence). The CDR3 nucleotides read TGTGCCAGCAGCATTGGACAGCCTTTTAATGAAAAACTGTTTTTT. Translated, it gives CASSIGQPFNEKLFF.

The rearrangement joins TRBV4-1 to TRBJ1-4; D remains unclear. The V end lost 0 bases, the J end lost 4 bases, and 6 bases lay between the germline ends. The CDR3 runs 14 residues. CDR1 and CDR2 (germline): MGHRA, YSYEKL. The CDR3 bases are TGCGCCAGCAGCCAAGATGAACGTAATGAAAAACTGTTTTTT. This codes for CASSQDERNEKLFF.

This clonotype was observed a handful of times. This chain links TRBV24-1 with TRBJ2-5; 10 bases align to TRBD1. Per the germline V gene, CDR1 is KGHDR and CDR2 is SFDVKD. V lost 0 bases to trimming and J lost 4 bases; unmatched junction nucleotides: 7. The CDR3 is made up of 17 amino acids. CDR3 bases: TGTGCCACCAGTGATTTGCGGACAGGGGGAAACGGAGAGACCCAGTACTTC. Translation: CATSDLRTGGNGETQYF.

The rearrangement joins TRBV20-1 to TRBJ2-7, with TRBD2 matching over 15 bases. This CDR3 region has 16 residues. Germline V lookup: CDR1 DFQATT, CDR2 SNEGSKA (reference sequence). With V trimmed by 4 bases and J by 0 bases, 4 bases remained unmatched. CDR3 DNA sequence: TGCAGTGCTACCGGGACTAGCGGGAGGCCCTCCTACGAGCAGTACTTC. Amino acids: CSATGTSGRPSYEQYF.

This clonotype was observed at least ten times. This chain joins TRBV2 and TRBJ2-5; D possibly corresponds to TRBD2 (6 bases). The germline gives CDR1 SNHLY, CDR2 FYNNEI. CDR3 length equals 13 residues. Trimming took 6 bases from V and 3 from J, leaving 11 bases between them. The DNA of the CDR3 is TGTGCCAGCAGCGGTGGGAGGAAAGAGACCCAGTACTTC. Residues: CASSGGRKETQYF.

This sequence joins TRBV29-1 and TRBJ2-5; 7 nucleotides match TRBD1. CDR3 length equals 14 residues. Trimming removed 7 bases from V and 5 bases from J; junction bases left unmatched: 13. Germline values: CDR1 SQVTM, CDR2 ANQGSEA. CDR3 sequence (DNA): TGCAGCGGGGCCCTGACAGGGTTAGGTGAGACCCAGTACTTC. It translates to CSGALTGLGETQYF.

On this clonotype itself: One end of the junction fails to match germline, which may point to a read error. Here the CDR3 DNA reads TGTGCCAGCAGCCCCTCCGGGACGGACTCCTCCGAGCAGTACTTC. It yields the protein CASSPSGTDSSEQYF. The genes are TRBV10-3 and TRBJ2-7; D may be TRBD1 or TRBD2 (5 bases each). Germline CDR1 and CDR2: ENHRY and SYGVKD. The CDR3 runs to 15 residues.

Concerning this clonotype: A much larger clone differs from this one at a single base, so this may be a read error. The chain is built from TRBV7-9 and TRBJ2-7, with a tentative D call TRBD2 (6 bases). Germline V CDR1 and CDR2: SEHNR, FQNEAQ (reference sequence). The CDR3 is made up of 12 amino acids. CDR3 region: CASRGGTYGQYF. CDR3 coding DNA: TGTGCCAGCAGGGGGGGAACCTACGGGCAGTACTTC.